This T cell receptor (beta chain) was obtained from a study of blood T cell repertoires in COVID-19. Germline V gene sequence: CDR1 SEHNR, CDR2 FQNEAQ (reference sequence). CDR3 size: 14 residues. The ends were cut back, 4 bases at V and 4 bases at J, with 10 bases in the middle. Sequenced by immunoSEQ multiplex PCR; TCRdb stores in-frame clones only, minus some. The sample lists about 20,000 clones, more than 80% occurring once. This rearrangement joins TRBV7-9 to TRBJ1-4; D is undetermined. Sequences were obtained from peripheral blood. This clonotype was sampled from a human donor in a cohort sampled during active COVID-19. CDR3 sequence (DNA): TGTGCCAGCAGCTCTCCAACTCTTAATGAAAAACTGTTTTTT. Its translation: CASSSPTLNEKLFF.